One and the same sample provided the 23 T cell receptor beta chains below, sequenced in a study of T cells in narcolepsy (dated by TCRdb to the late 2010s). Library construction relied on the immunoSEQ multiplex PCR assay. TCRdb took over this immuneACCESS table, retaining in-frame rearrangements with V and J assigned. Such tables are incomplete; in checked studies, under half of the missing clones stem from an unresolved V gene, and the remainder is unexplained. This sample lists 25,000 to 30,000 clones; about 80% were detected once. The ten biggest clones cover around 1% of the sample. Input material: memory (CD45RA-) CD4+ T cells from blood. The cell subset or site label, as the study defines it: memory T cells sorted ex vivo from peripheral blood. Every receptor here comes from a human donor in good health.

The chain combines TRBV5-1 with TRBJ1-1; 9 bases match TRBD1. J lost 4 bases, V lost 6 bases, and 10 bases had no gene match. Germline CDR1 SGHRS, CDR2 YFSETQ. This CDR3 has 15 residues. The DNA for the CDR3 is TGCGCCAGCAATGAGGGGACAGGGCGCCCCACTGAAGCTTTCTTT. Residues: CASNEGTGRPTEAFF.

CDR3 loop: CASGRGGDQFHEQYF. For the CDR3, the DNA is TGTGCCAGCGGAAGAGGGGGGGACCAGTTCCACGAGCAGTACTTC. The chain joins TRBV7-2 to TRBJ2-7; a possible D gene is TRBD2 (7 bases). This CDR3 is 15 amino acids long. Trimming cost V 8 bases and J 5 bases, with 22 bases left between them. Per germline, CDR1 SGHTA and CDR2 FQGNSA.

The chain couples TRBV5-1 to TRBJ1-1; TRBD1 is a possible D gene (5 bases). V gave up 7 bases and J gave up 4 bases, with 17 bases separating them. The CDR3 loop spans 14 amino acids. Germline V CDR1 and CDR2: SGHRS, YFSETQ. This CDR3 is CASVDGAKSTEAFF. CDR3 bases: TGCGCCAGCGTTGACGGGGCTAAGTCCACTGAAGCTTTCTTT.

This clone has just one count. The CDR3 nucleotides read TGTGCCAGCACCCAAAGGGGACAGGGATATTCACCCCTCCACTTT. This gives the protein CASTQRGQGYSPLHF. J is TRBJ1-6 and V is TRBV6-6; 9 bases align to TRBD1. CDR3 length equals 15 residues. The junction had 9 bases not matched to a gene; V was cut back by 7 bases and J by 8 bases. Germline lookup yields CDR1 MNHNY and CDR2 SVGAGI (reference sequence).

This rearrangement joins TRBV2 to TRBJ2-1; the D gene is possibly TRBD1 (5 bases). V lost 3 bases to trimming and J lost 0 bases, with 15 bases between them. This CDR3 contains 17 residues. Per the germline V gene, CDR1 is SNHLY and CDR2 is FYNNEI. The CDR3: CASSELVGQGSYNEQFF. CDR3 nucleotide sequence: TGTGCCAGCAGTGAGCTGGTCGGCCAGGGCTCCTACAATGAGCAGTTCTTC.

J is TRBJ2-3 and V is TRBV6-7; D is uncertain. TRBV6-7 is placed among ORFs of uncertain function. V lost 7 bases and J 2 bases, leaving 13 bases between the germline ends. The CDR3 length is 14 residues. The CDR3 nucleotides are TGTGCCAGCACCTCGGGCTTTCTCACAGATACGCAGTATTTT. The encoded protein is CASTSGFLTDTQYF.

The chain carries TRBV9 and TRBJ2-3; D gene ambiguous. The CDR3 length is 11 residues. The V gene's germline CDR1 is SGDLS and CDR2 YYNGEE. V lost 4 bases, J lost 6 bases, and 6 bases lay in between. CDR3 sequence reads: CASSLGDTQYF. The CDR3 bases are TGTGCCAGCAGCCTCGGGGATACGCAGTATTTT.

This rearrangement joins TRBV5-1 to TRBJ2-1, with 8 nucleotides matching TRBD1. The germline gives CDR1 SGHRS, CDR2 YFSETQ. J was trimmed by 2 bases and V by 1 base; bases with no gene match: 5. The CDR3 consists of 16 residues. The DNA for the CDR3 is TGCGCCAGCAGCTTGAGACCGGGACAGGCCTACAATGAGCAGTTCTTC. This codes for CASSLRPGQAYNEQFF.

The rearrangement uses TRBV13 and TRBJ2-3; 7 nucleotides line up with TRBD1. This CDR3 is 15 amino acids long. V trimming: 5 bases; J trimming: 6 bases; junction bases outside the gene matches: 11. From germline, CDR1 is PRHDT and CDR2 FYEKMQ (reference sequence). CDR3 bases: TGTGCCAGCAGCCGGGGATACAGGGGATCGGATACGCAGTATTTT. This codes for CASSRGYRGSDTQYF.

This sequence joins TRBV15 and TRBJ2-5; D assignment may be TRBD1 or TRBD2 (5 bases each). The CDR3 loop spans 15 amino acids. Germline lookup yields CDR1 LNHNV and CDR2 YYDKDF (reference sequence). The V end was cut by 4 bases, the J end by 5 bases, with 17 bases between. CDR3 coding DNA: TGTGCCACCAGCAAGGGACCCCCTATAGGGGAGACCCAGTACTTC. Translating gives CATSKGPPIGETQYF.

V and J are TRBV5-6 and TRBJ2-7, with D perhaps being TRBD1 or TRBD2 (5 bases each). This CDR3 has 15 amino acids. Germline CDR1 is SGHDT and CDR2 is YYEEEE. The V gene lost 3 bases and the J gene lost 2 bases, with 15 bases spanning the gap. CDR3 in amino acids: CASSYPRDGTYEQYF. The CDR3 DNA sequence: TGTGCCAGCAGCTACCCCCGGGACGGGACCTACGAGCAGTACTTC.

V and J are TRBV2 and TRBJ1-3; TRBD1 is a possible D gene (5 bases). Germline assignment: CDR1 SNHLY and CDR2 FYNNEI. V gave up 3 bases and J gave up 2 bases, with 11 bases separating them. The CDR3 sequence is 15 residues long. The chain's CDR3 is CASSEQGDTGNTIYF. In DNA, the CDR3 is TGTGCCAGCAGTGAGCAGGGCGATACTGGAAACACCATATATTTT.

The V call is TRBV7-3, the J call TRBJ2-2, with 11 nucleotides matching TRBD2. The CDR3 sequence is 16 residues long. J was trimmed by 3 bases and V by 5 bases; bases with no gene match: 5. Germline-derived CDR1 and CDR2 are SGHTA and FQGTGA. The CDR3 spells CASSARTSGHTGELFF. CDR3 DNA: TGTGCCAGCAGCGCACGGACTAGCGGGCACACCGGGGAGCTGTTTTTT.

The rearrangement links TRBV27 to TRBJ1-5, with 7 positions matching TRBD1. The germline gives CDR1 MNHEY, CDR2 SMNVEV (reference sequence). With 6 bases clipped from V and 6 bases from J, the junction kept 11 bases outside the gene matches. The CDR3 length is 15 residues. For the CDR3, the DNA is TGTGCCAGCAGCCTTAATTCAGGGGGGTTTCAGCCCCAGCATTTT. This encodes CASSLNSGGFQPQHF.

This clone showed up just a few times. The chain employs TRBV7-3 and TRBJ2-3; perhaps TRBD1 as D (6 bases). V lost 5 bases and J 8 bases, leaving 14 bases between the germline ends. CDR1 and CDR2 (germline): SGHTA, FQGTGA. This CDR3 region has 13 residues. CDR3: CASSPILGGTQYF. The DNA of the CDR3 is TGTGCCAGCAGCCCAATTCTAGGGGGTACGCAGTATTTT.

The V call is TRBV7-2, the J call TRBJ1-6; unclear D gene. Germline CDR1 reads SGHTA; CDR2 reads FQGNSA. Trimming left V 5 bases short and J 8 bases short, with 16 bases between. This CDR3 has 15 amino acids. CDR3 region: CASSRLGGMDSPLHF. The CDR3 DNA sequence: TGTGCCAGCAGCAGACTCGGCGGGATGGATTCACCCCTCCACTTT.

V is TRBV27 and J is TRBJ2-5; 11 bases agree with TRBD1. Unmatched junction bases numbered 11, after V lost 6 bases and J lost 5 bases. CDR1 and CDR2 (germline): MNHEY, SMNVEV (reference sequence). The CDR3 has 16 residues. CDR3 coding DNA: TGTGCCAGCAGACCGGACAGGGGGCGCGGGTGGGAGACCCAGTACTTC. Residues: CASRPDRGRGWETQYF.

The chain has TRBV5-1 and TRBJ1-4; 11 nucleotides line up with TRBD1. The CDR3 is made up of 15 amino acids. V dropped 1 base and J dropped 6; count of bases not matched to a gene: 2. Germline CDR1 SGHRS, CDR2 YFSETQ. In nucleotides, the CDR3 is TGCGCCAGCAGCTTGAGGACAGGGGGCGATGAAAAACTGTTTTTT. This sequence encodes CASSLRTGGDEKLFF.

This sequence joins TRBV6-6 and TRBJ2-1, with 7 bases fitting TRBD2. This CDR3 region has 15 residues. The V segment lost 8 bases and the J segment 3 bases; nucleotides outside the gene matches: 10. From germline, CDR1 is MNHNY and CDR2 SVGAGI (reference sequence). The CDR3 is CASGKTSASYNEQFF. The CDR3 DNA reads TGTGCCAGCGGCAAAACTAGCGCAAGCTACAATGAGCAGTTCTTC.

The rearrangement uses TRBV15 and TRBJ1-6; a weak D match, TRBD1 (6 bases). CDR1 is LNHNV and CDR2 is YYDKDF in the germline V gene (reference sequence). Trimming removed 0 bases from V and 4 bases from J, with 7 bases in between. This CDR3 contains 15 residues. This CDR3 is CATSRDRGYNSPLHF. CDR3 nucleotides: TGTGCCACCAGCAGAGACAGGGGTTATAATTCACCCCTCCACTTT.

J is TRBJ1-1 and V is TRBV6-6, with D perhaps matching TRBD1 (5 bases). The V end was cut by 8 bases, the J end by 6 bases, with 19 bases between. Germline assignment: CDR1 MNHNY and CDR2 SVGAGI (reference sequence). This CDR3 has 14 amino acids. The CDR3 nucleotides are TGTGCCAGCGTTATCCCCGGGGGGAGGGCTGAAGCTTTCTTT. It yields the protein CASVIPGGRAEAFF.

This chain links TRBV5-1 with TRBJ2-3, with 7 bases lining up with TRBD2. The CDR3 is made up of 14 amino acids. Germline V lookup: CDR1 SGHRS, CDR2 YFSETQ. V lost 0 bases to trimming and J lost 7 bases; unmatched junction nucleotides: 5. The CDR3 DNA sequence: TGCGCCAGCAGCTTGGGACTAGCTTCGCATACGCAGTATTTT. This gives the protein CASSLGLASHTQYF.

Only a few counts were recorded for this clone. The genes are TRBV16 and TRBJ2-2, with D tentatively TRBD1 (5 bases). The germline V gene has CDR1 KGHSY and CDR2 FQNENV. CDR3 length: 14 amino acids. Trimming pared 4 bases from V and 7 bases from J, leaving 13 bases between. CDR3 sequence: CASSPQVGDGELFF. The CDR3 nucleotides read TGTGCCAGCAGCCCACAGGTTGGTGACGGGGAGCTGTTTTTT.